The 26 T cell receptor beta chains presented below share a single source sample, sequenced in a study of glioma-infiltrating T cells. Using RNA template, CDR3s of TCR alpha and beta were amplified with iRepertoire arm-PCR. TCRdb called the multiplex PCR reads again in MiXCR, with one record for every CDR3 protein. Of approximately 88,000 distinct CDR3 sequences listed, about 25% are singletons. The sample was glioma tissue, nonneoplastic brain tissue, or PBMCs (not recorded which). Source of these receptors: a human donor with low-grade glioma or glioblastoma, undergoing nonglioma brain surgery, or in good health (not recorded which).

In its sample, this clonotype was seen many times. This chain links TRBV7-2 with TRBJ1-2; D is ambiguous. Germline CDR1 SGHTA, CDR2 FQGNSA. The CDR3 spans 13 residues. Trimming removed 5 bases at V and 5 bases at J, with 12 bases between. This CDR3 reads CASSRPGSYGYTF. In DNA form, the CDR3 reads TGTGCCAGCAGCCGACCCGGGTCATATGGCTACACCTTC.

Ten or more counts support this clonotype. CDR3 in amino acids: CASSTRDSNQPQHF. The CDR3 nucleotides read TGTGCCAGCAGTACCCGAGATAGCAATCAGCCCCAGCATTTT. This rearrangement joins TRBV6-1 to TRBJ1-5; D unresolved. In germline, CDR1 is MNHNS, CDR2 SASEGT. The CDR3 is 14 amino acids. V was shortened by 5 bases and J by 0 bases, with 8 bases between the two germline ends.

This clonotype was recorded only once. A read error may explain this, as a much larger clone is one base away. The chain has TRBV7-9 and TRBJ2-3; 14 nucleotides agree with TRBD2. Per germline, CDR1 SEHNR and CDR2 FQNEAQ (reference sequence). This CDR3 contains 17 residues. For the CDR3, the DNA is TGTGCCAGCGGCTTAATGGGACTAGCGGGAGGCACAGATACGCAGTATTTT. Encoded protein: CASGLMGLAGGTDTQYF.

This clonotype was counted at least ten times. The chain couples TRBV12-3 or TRBV12-4 to TRBJ2-3, with 9 nucleotides matching TRBD1. The CDR3 consists of 14 residues. V shed 6 bases, J shed 2 bases, and the junction held 3 bases outside the gene matches. The CDR3 loop reads CASSGQGNTDTQYF. In DNA, the CDR3 is TGTGCCAGCAGCGGACAGGGGAACACAGATACGCAGTATTTT.

Of note for this clonotype: With a much larger clone just one base away, this may be a read error. This chain joins TRBV18 and TRBJ1-5; D not certain. The V end lost 0 bases, the J end lost 5 bases, and 14 bases lay between the germline ends. Per the germline V gene, CDR1 is KGHSH and CDR2 is LQKENI. CDR3 length equals 16 residues. The CDR3 sequence: CASSPPFSKGYQPQHF. CDR3 bases: TGTGCCAGCTCACCACCCTTCAGCAAGGGTTATCAGCCCCAGCATTTT.

In its sample, this clonotype was seen many times. V is TRBV27 and J is TRBJ1-5, with D perhaps TRBD1 (5 bases). Trimming removed 9 bases at V and 5 bases at J, with 17 bases between. Looked up from germline, CDR1 is MNHEY and CDR2 is SMNVEV (reference sequence). The CDR3 spans 14 residues. The CDR3 nucleotides are TGTGCCAGAACCGGGGGGGTCGGGGATCAGCCCCAGCATTTT. Its protein product is CARTGGVGDQPQHF.

This clonotype was counted many times. This chain uses TRBV6-1 with TRBJ2-3; the D gene could be TRBD1 or TRBD2 (5 bases each). This CDR3 is built from 18 residues. V was pared by 3 bases and J by 1 base, with 20 bases between. The germline CDR1 and CDR2 sequences are MNHNS and SASEGT. The CDR3 here is CASSDILRGGQGTDTQYF. The DNA for the CDR3 is TGTGCCAGCAGTGATATACTTAGGGGCGGGCAGGGCACAGATACGCAGTATTTT.

This clonotype was counted ten times or more. This chain connects TRBV3-1 to TRBJ1-5, with 7 bases aligning to TRBD1. The germline CDR1 and CDR2 sequences are LGHDT and YNNKEL (reference sequence). The CDR3 length is 14 residues. V lost 4 bases and J lost 4; bases outside the gene matches: 4. The DNA of the CDR3 is TGTGCCAGCAGCCCTCACAGGGGAAATCAGCCCCAGCATTTT. The encoded protein is CASSPHRGNQPQHF.

The chain uses TRBV12-3 or TRBV12-4 and TRBJ1-5; D is ambiguous. CDR3 length equals 14 residues. V gave up 3 bases and J gave up 3 bases, with 9 bases separating them. In DNA, the CDR3 is TGTGCCAGCAGTTTGCGGCAGATCAATCAGCCCCAGCATTTT. This gives the protein CASSLRQINQPQHF.

This clonotype was counted ten times or more. The chain combines TRBV29-1 with TRBJ2-1, with D perhaps TRBD1 (6 bases). CDR1 and CDR2 (germline): SQVTM, ANQGSEA. V lost 5 bases, J lost 3 bases, and 8 bases lay in between. The CDR3 is 12 residues long. The CDR3 loop is CSVTGNYNEQFF. Here the CDR3 DNA reads TGCAGCGTTACAGGGAACTACAATGAGCAGTTCTTC.

As regards this clonotype: A much larger clone differs from this one at a single base, so this may be a read error. V gene TRBV7-9 combines with J gene TRBJ1-1; no definite D call. Germline lookup yields CDR1 SEHNR and CDR2 FQNEAQ (reference sequence). CDR3 length: 14 amino acids. Here the CDR3 reads CASSLDGGNTKAFF. In DNA form, the CDR3 reads TGTGCCAGCAGCTTAGACGGTGGGAACACTAAAGCTTTCTTT.

This clonotype was counted only a few times. The junction shows a germline mismatch at one end, possibly a read error. The chain combines TRBV19 with TRBJ2-1, with a weak D call TRBD1 (6 bases). From germline, CDR1 is LNHDA and CDR2 SQIVND (reference sequence). The CDR3 spans 13 residues. CDR3 DNA sequence: TGTGCCAGTACCCCCGGGACACCCCAATACAGGGTCTTC. It encodes CASTPGTPQYRVF. The whole variable domain, filled in from reference TRBV19 and TRBJ2-1, reads DGGITQSPKYLFRKEGQNVTLSCEQNLNHDAMYWYRQDPGQGLRLIYYSQIVNDFQKGDIAEGYSVSREKKESFPLTVTSAQKNPTAFYLCASTPGTPQYRVFGPGTRLTVL.

There are many counts of this clonotype. The V call is TRBV6-1, the J call TRBJ2-7; D gene ambiguous. CDR3 size: 13 residues. V was trimmed by 5 bases and J by 7 bases, leaving 15 bases between them. CDR1 and CDR2 (germline): MNHNS, SASEGT. The chain's CDR3 is CASSSIIRAEQYF. The CDR3 nucleotides read TGTGCCAGCAGTTCAATCATCCGGGCTGAGCAGTACTTC.

In its sample, this clonotype was seen a few times. The chain recombines TRBV13 with TRBJ2-7; a possible D gene is TRBD2 (5 bases). The CDR3 runs to 13 residues. Trimming took 5 bases from V and 2 from J, leaving 10 bases between them. Per the germline V gene, CDR1 is PRHDT and CDR2 is FYEKMQ (reference sequence). The CDR3 nucleotides read TGTGCCAGCAGCATAACCGGGACCTACGAGCAGTACTTC. This encodes CASSITGTYEQYF. The full variable domain, in which reference TRBV13 and TRBJ2-7 provide the parts outside the CDR3, is AAGVIQSPRHLIKEKRETATLKCYPIPRHDTVYWYQQGPGQDPQFLISFYEKMQSDKGSIPDRFSAQQFSDYHSELNMSSLELGDSALYFCASSITGTYEQYFGPGTRLTVT.

This clonotype has a count of ten or more. The gene calls are TRBV20-1 and TRBJ1-3; D is uncertain. From germline, CDR1 is DFQATT and CDR2 SNEGSKA (reference sequence). There are 12 residues in the CDR3. V was shortened by 2 bases and J by 1 base, with 3 bases between the two germline ends. The CDR3 DNA reads TGCAGTGCTAGATGGTCTGGAAACACCATATATTTT. Translation gives CSARWSGNTIYF.

Worth noting for this clonotype: A read error is possible here, since a much larger clone lies one base away. CDR3 sequence (DNA): TGCAGCTTCCGGCAGGGGGACGAGCAGTACTTC. This codes for CSFRQGDEQYF. V gene TRBV29-1 combines with J gene TRBJ2-7; 7 nucleotides line up with TRBD1. From germline, CDR1 is SQVTM and CDR2 ANQGSEA. The CDR3 is 11 amino acids. The V segment lost 8 bases and the J segment 5 bases; nucleotides outside the gene matches: 6.

This clonotype was seen repeatedly, ten times or more. The chain links TRBV2 to TRBJ1-2; TRBD1 matches at 8 bases. The CDR3 totals 14 residues. V lost 6 bases, J lost 5 bases, and 8 bases stayed unmatched. Looked up from germline, CDR1 is SNHLY and CDR2 is FYNNEI. The CDR3 is CASRSDREWYGYTF. The CDR3 DNA follows: TGTGCCAGCAGGTCGGACAGGGAATGGTATGGCTACACCTTC.

This clonotype was seen a handful of times. The V call is TRBV18, the J call TRBJ2-3, with D unresolved. With 2 bases removed from V and 4 bases from J, the gap between germline ends came to 7 bases. The CDR3 has 13 amino acids. The V gene's germline CDR1 is KGHSH and CDR2 LQKENI. The CDR3 sequence is CASSPGVADTQYF. The CDR3 DNA follows: TGTGCCAGCTCACCAGGGGTGGCAGATACGCAGTATTTT.

This clonotype was counted ten times or more. The chain combines TRBV6-1 with TRBJ1-6; D remains ambiguous. The CDR3 is 12 amino acids. V gave up 5 bases and J gave up 7 bases, with 6 bases separating them. Germline-derived CDR1 and CDR2 are MNHNS and SASEGT. This CDR3 is CASSFGNSPLHF. CDR3 bases: TGTGCCAGCAGTTTTGGCAATTCACCCCTCCACTTT.

This clonotype has a count of ten or more. V gene TRBV7-6 combines with J gene TRBJ2-1; the D is unclear. Trimming cost V 2 bases and J 2 bases, with 10 bases left between them. The germline gives CDR1 SGHVS, CDR2 FNYEAQ. The CDR3 has 15 residues. The CDR3 sequence is CASSLYDGAYNEQFF. Written as DNA, the CDR3 is TGTGCCAGCAGCTTATATGATGGGGCCTACAATGAGCAGTTCTTC.

This clonotype was detected only a few times. The chain employs TRBV29-1 and TRBJ2-1; TRBD1 matches 8 bases. The germline CDR1 and CDR2 sequences are SQVTM and ANQGSEA. With 5 bases clipped from V and 8 bases from J, the junction kept 5 bases outside the gene matches. The CDR3 spans 12 residues. The CDR3 DNA follows: TGCAGCGTTACTGGACAGGGCGATGAGCAGTTCTTC. This encodes CSVTGQGDEQFF.

This clonotype was seen a handful of times. This chain joins TRBV11-2 and TRBJ2-7, with D perhaps TRBD1 or TRBD2 (7 bases each). The CDR3 has 16 residues. From germline, CDR1 is SGHAT and CDR2 FQNNGV. Trimming took 2 bases from V and 3 from J, leaving 17 bases between them. For the CDR3, the DNA is TGTGCCAGCAGCTTACGAGGGGGGGCAGGGGGCTACGAGCAGTACTTC. The encoded protein is CASSLRGGAGGYEQYF.

V is TRBV5-1 and J is TRBJ2-7, with D possibly matching TRBD1 (5 bases). The CDR3 is 15 amino acids. V lost 6 bases and J 2 bases, leaving 18 bases between the germline ends. CDR1 is SGHRS, CDR2 YFSETQ, per germline. CDR3 sequence reads: CASNYSTGSTYEQYF. The CDR3 DNA reads TGCGCCAGCAACTACTCCACAGGATCAACCTACGAGCAGTACTTC.

This clonotype was detected many times. The gene calls are TRBV7-8 and TRBJ2-3; D perhaps matches TRBD2 (6 bases). Trimming cost V 3 bases and J 3 bases, with 19 bases left between them. This CDR3 has 17 amino acids. Germline CDR1 reads SGHVS; CDR2 reads FQNEAQ. The CDR3 DNA reads as TGTGCCAGCAGCTTGCACAAGACTAGGACCGCGACAGATACGCAGTATTTT. Translating gives CASSLHKTRTATDTQYF.

This chain uses TRBV18 with TRBJ1-4; D uncertain. Germline assignment: CDR1 KGHSH and CDR2 LQKENI. The CDR3 contains 14 residues. V was clipped by 4 bases and J by 0 bases, with 6 bases between them. The DNA of the CDR3 is TGTGCCAGCTCACGTGGAGCAACTAATGAAAAACTGTTTTTT. This sequence encodes CASSRGATNEKLFF.

The chain couples TRBV7-2 to TRBJ1-4; 10 bases agree with TRBD1. Trimming at V came to 5 bases and at J to 4 bases, leaving 10 bases not matched to a gene. Germline V gives CDR1 SGHTA, CDR2 FQGNSA. The CDR3 extends over 17 amino acids. The DNA of the CDR3 is TGTGCCAGCAGCCGGGGGGGGACAGGGGCCCTTAATGAAAAACTGTTTTTT. It encodes CASSRGGTGALNEKLFF. Combining the CDR3 with reference TRBV7-2 and TRBJ1-4 gives the whole variable domain GAGVSQSPSNKVTEKGKDVELRCDPISGHTALYWYRQSLGQGLEFLIYFQGNSAPDKSGLPSDRFSAERTGGSVSTLTIQRTQQEDSAVYLCASSRGGTGALNEKLFFGSGTQLSVL.